This TCR beta chain was found in a study (dated by TCRdb to 2014 to 2015). With regard to the full study: The study examined whether tumor-infiltrating Tregs in breast cancer are drawn from blood Tregs or arise in situ by conversion from other CD4+ T cell subsets.

Full-length TCR variable regions were amplified by 5' RACE PCR with constant-region reverse primers, followed by semi-nested PCR with Nested Universal Primer A. Using the ReliaPrep RNA Cell Miniprep System, total RNA was extracted, and the SMARTer RACE 5'/3' Kit was then used to reverse transcribe the RNA into 5'RACE-ready cDNA. Full-length TCR alpha and beta libraries were barcoded with multiplex adaptors and sequenced on an Illumina MiSeq. The study's processing was this. Sequencing data were pooled across the five patients for each of nine subset-tissue groups and compared by unsupervised clustering of TCR gene usage. The Morisita-Horn index was used to calculate repertoire similarity, with shared sequences weighted according to their contribution to each repertoire. In-frame beta chains were kept once TCRdb had trimmed the public reads at Q25 with fastp and called clones with MiXCR. Each CDR3 protein appears once, grouped with its most common genes and DNA. TCRdb, not the authors, supplied the V and J calls. The sample contains under 60,000 distinct CDR3 sequences, 28% of them found a single time. The ten biggest clones cover under 2.5% of the sample.

The Miltenyi Naive CD4+ T Cell Isolation kit was used to purify naive CD4+ T cells, and Tregs were depleted with CD25 microbeads. Tregs, naive and memory CD4+ T cells from tumor, blood and ipsilateral draining lymph nodes of 4 or 5 breast cancer patients underwent full-length TCR alpha and beta sequencing. Ficoll density gradient centrifugation was used to isolate mononuclear cells from lymph nodes or from roughly 51 ml of peripheral blood. FACS confirmed that the sorted cell populations were more than 90% pure. Comments on this clonotype: Its antigen target is currently unknown. Base qualities were left out, and no much larger clone turns up one base away.

Overall study outcomes, separate from this receptor: The greatest overlap of tumor-infiltrating Treg TCR alpha and beta sequences was observed with tumor naive CD4+ T cells, followed by blood naive CD4+ T cells. In terms of TCR gene usage, tumor memory CD4+ T cells clustered together with blood and lymph node memory CD4+ cells, as well as with lymph node naive CD4+ cells. The validation in the larger cohort was limited to a single TCR beta V-J rearrangement instead of whole repertoires.

The junction shows trimming of 4 bases on V and 1 base on J, and the gene matches do not reach 5 bases of it. The germline V gene sets CDR1 to SGDLS and CDR2 to YYNGEE. Including cysteine and phenylalanine, the CDR3 has 15 amino acids. Only the CDR3 portion is preserved as DNA: 45 bases, with reading frame beginning at the first base. The receptor chain draws on TRBV9 and TRBJ1-1; TRBD1 matches 9 bases in the middle. Source material: naive CD4+ T cells sorted from blood. Reading the label with the study, this specimen's cell subset or site is: naive CD4+ T cells, CD4+CD45RA+CD25-. This clonotype was obtained from a female donor with breast cancer. The CDR3 protein is CASSTQQGANTEAFF. The nucleotide sequence is given as TGTGCCAGCAGCACCCAACAGGGGGCGAACACTGAAGCTTTCTTT.